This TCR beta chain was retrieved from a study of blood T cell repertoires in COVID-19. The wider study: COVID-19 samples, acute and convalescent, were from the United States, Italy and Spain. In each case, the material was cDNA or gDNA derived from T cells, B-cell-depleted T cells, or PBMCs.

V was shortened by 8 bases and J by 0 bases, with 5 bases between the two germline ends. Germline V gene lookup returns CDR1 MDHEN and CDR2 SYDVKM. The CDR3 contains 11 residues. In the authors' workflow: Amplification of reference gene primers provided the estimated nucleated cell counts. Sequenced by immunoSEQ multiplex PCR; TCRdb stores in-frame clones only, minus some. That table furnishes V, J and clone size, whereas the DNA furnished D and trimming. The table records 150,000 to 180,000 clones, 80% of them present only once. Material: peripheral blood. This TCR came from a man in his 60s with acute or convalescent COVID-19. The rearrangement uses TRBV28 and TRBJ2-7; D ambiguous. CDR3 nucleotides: TGTGCCAGCGCGAGCTCCTACGAGCAGTACTTC. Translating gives CASASSYEQYF.